A selection of T cell receptor beta chains follows, all from one sample in a study of blood T cells in healthy people across ages. One entry per CDR3 protein, called by TCRdb with MiXCR from the 5' RACE reads. The sample includes 800,000 to 950,000 distinct CDR3 sequences, 48% of them seen just once. The sample comprised blood. These receptors originate from a man aged 25-45 years in good health. CDR3s include the opening cysteine and the closing phenylalanine or tryptophan. A D gene is named only where the DNA matches it firmly. Clone size, where shown, is once, few, many, or a class for clones that have expanded.

clone_size j_call d_call v_call cdr3_nt cdr3_aa
NA TRBJ2-3 TRBD2 TRBV4-1 TGCGCCAGCAGCCAAGACAGGACTAGCACATGGTATTTT CASSQDRTSTWYF
NA TRBJ2-1 NA TRBV25-1 TGTGCCAGCAGTGAAGGGGGACCTACTTACAATGAGCAGTTCTTC CASSEGGPTYNEQFF
NA TRBJ2-7 NA TRBV12-3/TRBV12-4 TGTGCCAGCAGGAGGACGGCCGGAGGGGTCGAGCAGTACTTC CASRRTAGGVEQYF
NA TRBJ1-1 NA TRBV10-3 TGTGCCATCAGCGCAGAGAACACTGAAGCTTTCTTT CAISAENTEAFF
NA TRBJ2-7 NA TRBV29-1 TGCAGCGTTCGCGACGCGGAATACTACGAGCAGTACTTC CSVRDAEYYEQYF
NA TRBJ1-1 NA TRBV18 TGTGCCAGCTCACAACAGGGAGGAGGGCTGAACACTGAAGCTTTCTTT CASSQQGGGLNTEAFF
NA TRBJ2-3 TRBD2 TRBV28 TGTGCCAGCAGTTTACCGGCGGGGGGGACCACAGATACGCAGTATTTT CASSLPAGGTTDTQYF
NA TRBJ2-1 NA TRBV11-2 TGTGCCAGCAGCTTAGAATTGCGGAGAGTCTACAATGAGCAGTTCTTC CASSLELRRVYNEQFF
NA TRBJ2-1 NA TRBV29-1 TGCAGCGTTGAAGTAAGCAGAGGCAATGAGCAGTTCTTC CSVEVSRGNEQFF
few TRBJ1-2 NA TRBV9 TGTGCCAGCAGCGTAGACCTTAACTATGGCTACACCTTC CASSVDLNYGYTF
NA TRBJ2-3 NA TRBV14 TGTGCCAGCAGCCGATCTAGAGGATCGGGTACGCAGTATTTT CASSRSRGSGTQYF
NA TRBJ2-1 NA TRBV6-2/TRBV6-3 TGTGCCAGCAGTTATTGGGGCAGGGTTGGCTCTAACAATGAGCAGTTCTTC CASSYWGRVGSNNEQFF
NA TRBJ1-6 NA TRBV18 TGTGCCAGCTCACCACCGGGAGGACCCCTCCACTTT CASSPPGGPLHF
once TRBJ1-4 NA TRBV3-1 TGTGCCAGCAGCCATCAAACTAATAATGAAAAACTGTTTTTT CASSHQTNNEKLFF
NA TRBJ2-3 NA TRBV9 TGTACCAGCAGCGTAGGGGGGGCCCTCTCAGATACGCAGTATTTT CTSSVGGALSDTQYF
NA TRBJ2-5 NA TRBV11-1 TGTGCCAGCAGCCGGACCTTCGGCGAGACCCAGTACTTC CASSRTFGETQYF
once TRBJ2-5 NA TRBV9 TGTGCCAGCAGCGTAGGGAGGGGGGGCCGGGAGACCCAGTACTTC CASSVGRGGRETQYF
NA TRBJ2-1 TRBD1 TRBV19 TGTGCCAGTAGACAGGGGGTTAATGAGCAGTTCTTC CASRQGVNEQFF
NA TRBJ2-2 TRBD2 TRBV7-8 TGTGCCAGCAGCTCCTTATTAGCGGGGGGGCCGGGGGAGCTGTTTTTT CASSSLLAGGPGELFF
NA TRBJ2-3 TRBD2 TRBV5-5 TGTGCCAGCAGCTTGTTTCGCGGGGGTACCGGGGATACGCAGTATTTT CASSLFRGGTGDTQYF
few TRBJ2-3 TRBD2 TRBV4-1 TGCGCCAGCAGCCAAACCGGGACTAGTCGTACGGATACGCAGTATTTT CASSQTGTSRTDTQYF
few TRBJ2-1 NA TRBV4-2 TGTGCCAGCAGCCAAGGGGGGGCGCGGAATGAGCAGTTCTTC CASSQGGARNEQFF
NA TRBJ2-3 TRBD2 TRBV9 TGTGCCAGCAGTCGGACTAGCGGCACAGATGCGCAGTATTTT CASSRTSGTDAQYF
NA TRBJ2-3 TRBD2 TRBV4-1 TGCGCCAGCAGCCAATTGGGACTAGGCACAGATACGCAGTATTTT CASSQLGLGTDTQYF
NA TRBJ1-1 TRBD1 TRBV28 TGTGCCAGCAGTTTATCGGGACAGGGGCACACTGAAGCTTTCTTT CASSLSGQGHTEAFF
many TRBJ2-3 TRBD2 TRBV4-2 TGTGCCAGCAGCCAAGCGGTTAGCGGGGGGCGGAAGATTAGCACAGATACGCAGTATTTT CASSQAVSGGRKISTDTQYF
NA TRBJ2-1 NA TRBV7-9 TGTGCCAGCAGCTTAGCGATCGCTAGCTTTGTCGATGAGCAGTTCTTC CASSLAIASFVDEQFF
NA TRBJ2-5 TRBD1 TRBV12-3/TRBV12-4 TGTGCCAGCAGTCCCAGAGGGCCAGGGGGCGGGGAGACCCAGTACTTC CASSPRGPGGGETQYF
NA TRBJ2-1 TRBD1 TRBV6-6 TGTGCCAGCAGCCTCGGGACAGGGGGCTTCAATGAGCAGTTCTTC CASSLGTGGFNEQFF
NA TRBJ2-7 TRBD1 TRBV3-1 TGTGCCAGCAGCCAAGCAGGGGGCAGCTACTACGAGCAGTACTTC CASSQAGGSYYEQYF
NA TRBJ2-4 NA TRBV27 TGTGCCAGCAGTCCCATGGGGCAGGGCAGCTCTAGGGAGCAGTACTTC CASSPMGQGSSREQYF
few TRBJ2-1 TRBD1 TRBV28 TGTGCCAGCACCCAGACAGGGGCGTCCAATGAGCAGTTCTTC CASTQTGASNEQFF
NA TRBJ2-6 NA TRBV6-2/TRBV6-3 TGTGCCAGCAGAGACCTGCGAGCGGGGGCCAACGTCCTGACTTTC CASRDLRAGANVLTF
NA TRBJ1-3 TRBD1 TRBV12-3/TRBV12-4 TGTGCCAGCAGTTCCCTCCGCACAGGGGGATACGGAAACACCATATATTTT CASSSLRTGGYGNTIYF
few TRBJ1-5 NA TRBV12-3/TRBV12-4 TGTGCCAGCAGTTTTACGGATAGCGACAATCAGCCCCAGCATTTT CASSFTDSDNQPQHF
NA TRBJ2-1 NA TRBV20-1 TGCAGTGCTAGAGATACCAGGGGTGTCGGCAATGAGCAGTTCTTC CSARDTRGVGNEQFF
NA TRBJ2-7 NA TRBV27 TGTGCCAGCAGTTCCCGTTTGAGGTACGAGCAGTACTTC CASSSRLRYEQYF
few TRBJ2-3 NA TRBV12-3/TRBV12-4 TGTGCCAGCACCCGAGGGGATAGCACAGATACGCAGTATTTT CASTRGDSTDTQYF
NA TRBJ2-3 TRBD1 TRBV5-1 TGCACCAGCAGCGTGGGGACAGGGGGCGATACGCAGTATTTT CTSSVGTGGDTQYF
once TRBJ1-5 NA TRBV4-2 TGTGCCAGCAGCCAAGTGTCAGGGAGCAATCAGCCCCAGCATTTT CASSQVSGSNQPQHF
NA TRBJ2-7 NA TRBV25-1 TGTGCCAGCAGTGATCCCTCAGGGTCTTCCGAGCAGTACTTC CASSDPSGSSEQYF
few TRBJ2-7 NA TRBV3-1 TGTGCCAGCAGCGGTAGGGGTAGCTCCTACGAGCAGTACTTC CASSGRGSSYEQYF
NA TRBJ1-1 NA TRBV21-1 TGTGCCAGCAGCAAAGTTAGAAGGACGAACACTGAAGCTTTCTTT CASSKVRRTNTEAFF
few TRBJ2-7 NA TRBV6-6 TGTGCCAGCAATTTAACACCCGCCTACGAGCAGTACTTC CASNLTPAYEQYF
few TRBJ2-1 TRBD2 TRBV7-9 TGTGCCAGCAGCCGACAGACTAGCGAGCAGTTCTTC CASSRQTSEQFF
NA TRBJ2-7 NA TRBV5-1 TGCGCCAGCAGCCTAGGACTAAACTCCTACGAGCAGTACTTC CASSLGLNSYEQYF
few TRBJ1-2 NA TRBV5-1 TGCGCCAGCAGCTTGGCCTCCTCTGGGACTATTGATGGCTACACCTTC CASSLASSGTIDGYTF
NA TRBJ2-6 NA TRBV5-1 TGCGCCAGCAGCTTGGACAGCTCTGGGGCCAACGTCCTGGCTTTC CASSLDSSGANVLAF